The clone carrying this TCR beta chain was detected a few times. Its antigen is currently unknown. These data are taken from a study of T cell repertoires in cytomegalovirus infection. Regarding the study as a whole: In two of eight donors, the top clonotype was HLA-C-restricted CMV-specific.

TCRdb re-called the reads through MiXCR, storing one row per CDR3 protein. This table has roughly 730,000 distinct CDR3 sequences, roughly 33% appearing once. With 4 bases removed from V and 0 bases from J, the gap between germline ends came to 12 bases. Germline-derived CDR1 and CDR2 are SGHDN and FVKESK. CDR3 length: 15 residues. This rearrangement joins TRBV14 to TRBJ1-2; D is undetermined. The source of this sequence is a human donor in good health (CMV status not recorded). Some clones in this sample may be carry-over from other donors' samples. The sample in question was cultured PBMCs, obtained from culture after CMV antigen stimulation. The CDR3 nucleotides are TGTGCCAGCAGCCCAAGGTTGGAGCCTAACTATGGCTACACCTTC. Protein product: CASSPRLEPNYGYTF.